This record covers a single TCR beta chain. As yet, its antigen is unknown. Assay: immunoSEQ multiplex PCR; the TCRdb copy retains only in-frame clones and omits some. The data contain about 680,000 clones, 73% of them singletons. This sample stems from a study of shared clonotypes between healthy human individuals. Whole-study results and caveats: How much donors shared clonotypes was expected to be affected by sequencing depth.

V dropped 3 bases and J dropped 2 bases, with 10 bases sitting between them. The CDR3 sequence is 14 residues long. Germline CDR1 reads SGHRS; CDR2 reads YFSETQ. This sequence was found in a woman in her thirties in good health. V is TRBV5-1 and J is TRBJ2-3; weak D call: TRBD1 (6 bases). Sequenced input: memory CD4+ T cells sorted from blood. As for subset: CD45RA-negative fraction. The CDR3 DNA sequence: TGCGCCAGCAGCTCCAGGGGTGTCACAGATACGCAGTATTTT. Its translation: CASSSRGVTDTQYF.